Following are 21 T cell receptor beta chains from one sample sequenced in a study of lymphopenia after photon versus proton radiotherapy (dated by TCRdb to the late 2010s). Library creation used the immunoSEQ multiplex PCR assay. This immuneACCESS table, as held by TCRdb, lists in-frame sequences with V and J called but not all clones. Of the missing ones, under half trace to an unresolved V gene in checked studies; the others have no known cause. This sample comprises about 12,000 clones, about 90% of them detected only once. The top ten constitute 2.5% to 4% of the sample. This specimen was peripheral blood, taken from a patient treated with proton-based radiotherapy. The receptors derive from a man between 60 and 75 years old with pancreatic cancer.

The chain carries TRBV29-1 and TRBJ2-7; 12 nucleotides match TRBD2. With V trimmed by 6 bases and J by 0 bases, 6 bases remained unmatched. Looked up from germline, CDR1 is SQVTM and CDR2 is ANQGSEA. This CDR3 comprises 15 residues. The CDR3 DNA follows: TGCAGCGTCTTCGGACTAGCGGGATCCTCCTACGAGCAGTACTTC. Residues: CSVFGLAGSSYEQYF.

V is TRBV5-1 and J is TRBJ2-2, with 9 bases identical to TRBD1. The V and J ends lost 4 bases and 8 bases, in that order; junction bases with no gene match: 3. Germline loops: CDR1 SGHRS, CDR2 YFSETQ. CDR3 length: 13 amino acids. The CDR3 DNA sequence: TGCGCCAGCAGCCGGACAGGGGAAGGGGAGCTGTTTTTT. This gives the protein CASSRTGEGELFF.

CDR3 coding DNA: TGTGCCAGCAGCTTAGACCCCAGCCTTGATGAGACCCAGTACTTC. This encodes CASSLDPSLDETQYF. V and J are TRBV11-2 and TRBJ2-5; D not resolved. V was shortened by 0 bases and J by 5 bases, with 13 bases between the two germline ends. In germline, CDR1 is SGHAT, CDR2 FQNNGV. The CDR3 spans 15 residues. Filled out from reference TRBV11-2 and TRBJ2-5, the complete variable domain reads EAGVAQSPRYKIIEKRQSVAFWCNPISGHATLYWYQQILGQGPKLLIQFQNNGVVDDSQLPKDRFSAERLKGVDSTLKIQPAKLEDSAVYLCASSLDPSLDETQYFGPGTRLLVL.

The CDR3 spells CASSLGRSKPQHF. The CDR3 DNA is TGTGCCAGCAGCCTCGGACGGTCTAAGCCCCAGCATTTT. V is TRBV11-2 and J is TRBJ1-5; no definite D call. The CDR3 length is 13 residues. Trimming pared 5 bases from V and 8 bases from J, leaving 13 bases between. The V gene's germline CDR1 is SGHAT and CDR2 FQNNGV.

The V call is TRBV7-6, the J call TRBJ2-2, with 12 bases matching TRBD2. Germline V CDR1 and CDR2: SGHVS, FNYEAQ. The CDR3 is 14 amino acids. J gave up 7 bases and V 8 bases, and 5 bases lay outside the gene matches. The CDR3 reads CASRLAGAVGELFF. The DNA of the CDR3 is TGTGCCAGCCGACTAGCGGGAGCGGTCGGGGAGCTGTTTTTT.

V gene TRBV6-6 combines with J gene TRBJ1-1; 8 nucleotides agree with TRBD1. V lost 8 bases to trimming and J lost 1 base; unmatched junction nucleotides: 3. The germline V gene encodes CDR1 MNHNY and CDR2 SVGAGI (reference sequence). This CDR3 region has 13 residues. This chain's CDR3 is CASRDRQNTEAFF. The CDR3, as DNA: TGTGCCAGCCGGGACAGGCAGAACACTGAAGCTTTCTTT.

This sequence joins TRBV7-2 and TRBJ2-7; 13 nucleotides line up with TRBD2. CDR3 length equals 16 residues. V dropped 5 bases and J dropped 1; count of bases not matched to a gene: 5. Germline CDR1 reads SGHTA; CDR2 reads FQGNSA. The CDR3 sequence is CASSVRTSGRSYEQYF. The CDR3 nucleotides are TGTGCCAGCAGCGTTCGGACTAGCGGGAGATCCTACGAGCAGTACTTC.

This clone was recorded only once. J is TRBJ2-6 and V is TRBV11-3; D is perhaps TRBD2 (7 bases). This CDR3 region has 19 residues. Between the trimmed V and J ends, which lost 3 bases and 1 base, there was a span of 19 bases. Germline assignment: CDR1 SGHNT and CDR2 YENEEA. The CDR3 nucleotides are TGTGCCAGCAGCTTTTGGGGAGGGGACAAGAATTCTGGGGCCAACGTCCTGACTTTC. Protein product: CASSFWGGDKNSGANVLTF.

The rearrangement joins TRBV29-1 to TRBJ1-5, with 7 bases lining up with TRBD1. Germline assignment: CDR1 SQVTM and CDR2 ANQGSEA. After removal of 5 bases from V and 1 base from J, the junction contained 8 bases not matched to a gene. The CDR3 covers 15 residues. CDR3 in DNA: TGCAGCGTTTCGACAGGGAAGATGAGCAATCAGCCCCAGCATTTT. Protein sequence: CSVSTGKMSNQPQHF.

The chain uses TRBV7-8 and TRBJ1-5; D uncertain. Deletions cut 1 base from V and 6 bases from J, with 10 bases between. CDR1 and CDR2 from the germline V gene are SGHVS and FQNEAQ. This CDR3 has 14 residues. In DNA, the CDR3 is TGTGCCAGCAGCTTAGATCGGGCGACTCAGCCCCAGCATTTT. As protein: CASSLDRATQPQHF.

This sequence joins TRBV7-2 and TRBJ2-3, with 9 bases fitting TRBD2. V lost 1 base, J lost 8 bases, and 13 bases stayed unmatched. Germline V gene lookup returns CDR1 SGHTA and CDR2 FQGNSA. This CDR3 contains 17 residues. The CDR3 coding sequence is TGTGCCAGCAGCTTAGGGGGTGCGGGAGGGGCTTTAGGTACGCAGTATTTT. Its translation is CASSLGGAGGALGTQYF.

The chain is built from TRBV28 and TRBJ2-3; TRBD2 matches 10 bases. This CDR3 spans 18 amino acids. The ends lost 3 bases at V and 4 bases at J; junction bases unmatched: 13. The germline V gene has CDR1 MDHEN and CDR2 SYDVKM. For the CDR3, the DNA is TGTGCCAGCAGTTTGTTACGACTAGCGGGCCTGCTTGCAGATACGCAGTATTTT. It encodes CASSLLRLAGLLADTQYF.

The chain is built from TRBV19 and TRBJ1-5, with D possibly TRBD1 on 5 matching bases. Trimming shortened V by 3 bases and J by 7 bases, and 10 bases separated the two germline ends. CDR3 length: 13 amino acids. Per the germline V gene, CDR1 is LNHDA and CDR2 is SQIVND (reference sequence). The CDR3 bases are TGTGCCAGTAGTATCCGGGGCCAACAGCCCCAGCATTTT. Encoded protein: CASSIRGQQPQHF. Using reference TRBV19 and TRBJ1-5 for the parts outside the CDR3, the full variable domain is DGGITQSPKYLFRKEGQNVTLSCEQNLNHDAMYWYRQDPGQGLRLIYYSQIVNDFQKGDIAEGYSVSREKKESFPLTVTSAQKNPTAFYLCASSIRGQQPQHFGDGTRLSIL.

This chain connects TRBV7-6 to TRBJ1-5; D is unclear. Trimming stripped 8 bases from V and 5 bases from J, with 13 bases between. CDR3 length: 13 amino acids. The germline gives CDR1 SGHVS, CDR2 FNYEAQ. The CDR3 protein is CASGTGQHQPQHF. In DNA, the CDR3 is TGTGCCAGCGGCACGGGTCAGCATCAGCCCCAGCATTTT.

The chain uses TRBV10-3 and TRBJ2-3, with 9 positions matching TRBD2. Looked up from germline, CDR1 is ENHRY and CDR2 is SYGVKD. This CDR3 spans 15 amino acids. Germline trimming cut 4 bases from V and 5 bases from J; bases unmatched to any gene: 7. The CDR3 here is CAISASGRREDTQYF. The CDR3 DNA is TGTGCCATCAGTGCCAGCGGGAGGAGAGAAGATACGCAGTATTTT.

The gene calls are TRBV9 and TRBJ1-4, with D possibly matching TRBD1 (5 bases). Trimming cost V 0 bases and J 4 bases, with 10 bases left between them. The germline V gene encodes CDR1 SGDLS and CDR2 YYNGEE. The CDR3 is made up of 15 amino acids. The CDR3 sequence: CASSVGIGDNEKLFF. DNA for the CDR3: TGTGCCAGCAGCGTAGGAATAGGGGATAATGAAAAACTGTTTTTT.

The chain has TRBV14 and TRBJ2-5; the D call may be TRBD1 or TRBD2 (5 bases each). The CDR3 length is 15 residues. Germline-derived CDR1 and CDR2 are SGHDN and FVKESK. Trimming removed 0 bases from V and 2 bases from J, with 10 bases in between. CDR3 residues: CASSQDWGIQETQYF. Written as DNA, the CDR3 is TGTGCCAGCAGCCAAGATTGGGGGATTCAAGAGACCCAGTACTTC.

CDR3: CAWSGPDRGLEQPQHF. The CDR3 nucleotides are TGTGCCTGGAGTGGGCCGGACAGGGGGCTAGAACAGCCCCAGCATTTT. V usage is TRBV30 and J usage is TRBJ1-5; 11 bases align to TRBD1. Germline loops: CDR1 GTSNPN, CDR2 SVGIG (reference sequence). The CDR3 sequence is 16 residues long. With 1 base clipped from V and 7 bases from J, the junction kept 9 bases outside the gene matches.

The table lists this clone with a count of one. This chain joins TRBV6-5 and TRBJ1-4; D perhaps matches TRBD1 (6 bases). CDR3 length equals 12 residues. The germline CDR1 and CDR2 sequences are MNHEY and SVGAGI. CDR3 DNA sequence: TGTGCGGTCGGCAGGGGCTATGAAAAACTGTTTTTT. Translated, it gives CAVGRGYEKLFF.

The rearrangement joins TRBV7-9 to TRBJ1-2; D remains unclear. Germline CDR1 SEHNR, CDR2 FQNEAQ (reference sequence). CDR3 length: 14 residues. The V end lost 5 bases, the J end lost 0 bases, and 10 bases lay between the germline ends. DNA of the CDR3: TGTGCCAGCAGCCAAGACGGAACTAACTATGGCTACACCTTC. This sequence encodes CASSQDGTNYGYTF.

This chain joins TRBV5-1 and TRBJ2-3; D gene ambiguous. In germline, CDR1 is SGHRS, CDR2 YFSETQ. V lost 1 base and J lost 2, with 8 bases in between. This CDR3 contains 14 residues. CDR3 sequence (DNA): TGCGCCAGCAGCTTGTTGAGACCCACAGATACGCAGTATTTT. It specifies CASSLLRPTDTQYF.